The source of this T cell receptor beta chain is a study of blood T cell repertoires in COVID-19. Study overall: Italy, Spain and the United States were the sources of the convalescent and acute COVID-19 samples.

The participants were between roughly 18 and 89 years old and came from some 23 US areas. Participants' own reports of clinical history determined their cohort assignment. Only in-frame clones appear in the TCRdb table, and some are missing; sequencing was by immunoSEQ multiplex PCR. The profile shows hundreds of thousands of clones, roughly nine tenths of them singletons. In germline, CDR1 is SGHNT, CDR2 YENEEA. CDR3 length equals 15 residues. V was shortened by 1 base and J by 1 base, with 7 bases between the two germline ends. This clonotype was sampled from a woman aged 18-35 years with acute COVID-19. The sequencing sample was made of PBMCs or T cells enriched from blood (not recorded which). The chain recombines TRBV11-3 with TRBJ2-2; TRBD1 is a possible D gene (6 bases). This CDR3 reads CASSLGGQNTGELFF. The CDR3 region has the DNA TGTGCCAGCAGCTTAGGGGGACAGAACACCGGGGAGCTGTTTTTT.